This passage covers 10 T cell receptor beta chains from one sample sequenced in a study of Ad26.COV2.S vaccination and SARS-CoV-2 variants. Treatment here: 15 to 20 received Ad26.COV2.S at low or high dose, single or two shots; about 5 received placebo; per-sample allocation not given. Day 63 after the first injection of vaccine or placebo was the sampling time. Clones were sequenced by immunoSEQ multiplex PCR, and TCRdb holds only the in-frame ones, with some missing. The table lists about 680,000 clones, around 89% of them singletons. The starting material was peripheral blood, obtained in a trial of Ad26.COV2.S vaccine versus placebo. These TCRs come from a person between 18 and 65 years old who received the Ad26.COV2.S COVID-19 vaccine or a placebo.

The gene calls are TRBV6-5 and TRBJ1-5; 10 bases match TRBD1. The V gene's germline CDR1 is MNHEY and CDR2 SVGAGI. The ends lost 6 bases at V and 7 bases at J; junction bases unmatched: 9. The CDR3 is 15 residues long. The CDR3 nucleotides are TGTGCCAGCAGGGGTATGACAGGGGGCAGGCAGCCCCAGCATTTT. Protein product: CASRGMTGGRQPQHF.

V usage is TRBV29-1 and J usage is TRBJ1-1; D perhaps matches TRBD1 (6 bases). Germline CDR1 is SQVTM and CDR2 is ANQGSEA. Trimming took off 7 bases at V and 0 bases at J, with 15 bases between the two ends. The CDR3 covers 14 residues. CDR3 amino acids: CSAVGGVMNTEAFF. In DNA form, the CDR3 reads TGCAGCGCTGTCGGGGGCGTTATGAACACTGAAGCTTTCTTT.

CDR3 nucleotides: TGTGCCAGCAGTGACCAGCGGGAGTGTTCCAGAACCTACGAGCAGTACTTC. This gives the protein CASSDQRECSRTYEQYF. The chain recombines TRBV6-4 with TRBJ2-7, with 8 bases fitting TRBD2. V lost 2 bases, J lost 2 bases, and 11 bases stayed unmatched. The CDR3 loop spans 17 amino acids. CDR1 MRHNA and CDR2 SNTAGT come from the germline V gene.

The chain joins TRBV7-2 to TRBJ2-1; D is ambiguous. The CDR3 consists of 15 residues. CDR1 is SGHTA and CDR2 is FQGNSA in the germline V gene. The V gene lost 1 base and the J gene lost 7 bases, with 14 bases spanning the gap. In DNA form, the CDR3 reads TGTGCCAGCAGCTTAGTTGAGTTTGCTGGGAATGAGCAGTTCTTC. Translation: CASSLVEFAGNEQFF.

V gene TRBV7-9 combines with J gene TRBJ2-7, with 7 bases aligning to TRBD1. The CDR3 contains 15 residues. CDR1 and CDR2 (germline): SEHNR, FQNEAQ (reference sequence). The ends lost 6 bases at V and 5 bases at J; junction bases unmatched: 13. Here the CDR3 reads CASRNGQAGLDEQYF. In nucleotides, the CDR3 is TGTGCCAGCAGAAATGGACAGGCCGGATTGGACGAGCAGTACTTC.

The V call is TRBV6-5, the J call TRBJ2-4; D call uncertain. CDR1 is MNHEY, CDR2 SVGAGI, per germline. Trimming cost V 5 bases and J 3 bases, with 14 bases left between them. The CDR3 length is 15 residues. The CDR3 DNA reads TGTGCCAGCAGTCCTCTGGGATTCGTCAAAAACATTCAGTACTTC. It specifies CASSPLGFVKNIQYF.

The gene calls are TRBV7-2 and TRBJ2-7, with D perhaps TRBD2 (6 bases). V shed 7 bases and J shed 3 bases, with 16 bases lying between them. CDR1 is SGHTA, CDR2 FQGNSA, per germline. This CDR3 is 14 amino acids long. The CDR3 protein is CASTQVAGSYEQYF. As DNA, the CDR3 is TGTGCCAGCACACAAGTGGCGGGAAGCTACGAGCAGTACTTC.

A single count supports this clone. The V and J genes are TRBV16 and TRBJ2-3; D is ambiguous. V lost 3 bases to trimming and J lost 1 base, with 5 bases between them. CDR1 and CDR2 from the germline V gene are KGHSY and FQNENV. The CDR3 sequence is 13 residues long. The CDR3 sequence is CASSQRGTDTQYF. DNA of the CDR3: TGTGCCAGCAGCCAGCGAGGCACAGATACGCAGTATTTT.

The chain is built from TRBV29-1 and TRBJ2-2; TRBD2 agrees at 13 bases. The ends lost 7 bases at V and 6 bases at J; junction bases unmatched: 5. The germline V gene encodes CDR1 SQVTM and CDR2 ANQGSEA. The CDR3 extends over 14 amino acids. The CDR3 is CSGTSGSSAGELFF. DNA of the CDR3: TGCAGCGGGACTAGCGGGAGTTCGGCCGGGGAGCTGTTTTTT.

There are many counts of this clone. This chain links TRBV4-1 with TRBJ2-7, with unresolved D. With 5 bases removed from V and 7 bases from J, the gap between germline ends came to 12 bases. Germline V gene data show CDR1 as MGHRA and CDR2 as YSYEKL. CDR3 size: 12 residues. The CDR3 coding sequence is TGCGCCAGCAGCAAAGCTGACGGTGAGCAGTACTTC. Translation: CASSKADGEQYF.